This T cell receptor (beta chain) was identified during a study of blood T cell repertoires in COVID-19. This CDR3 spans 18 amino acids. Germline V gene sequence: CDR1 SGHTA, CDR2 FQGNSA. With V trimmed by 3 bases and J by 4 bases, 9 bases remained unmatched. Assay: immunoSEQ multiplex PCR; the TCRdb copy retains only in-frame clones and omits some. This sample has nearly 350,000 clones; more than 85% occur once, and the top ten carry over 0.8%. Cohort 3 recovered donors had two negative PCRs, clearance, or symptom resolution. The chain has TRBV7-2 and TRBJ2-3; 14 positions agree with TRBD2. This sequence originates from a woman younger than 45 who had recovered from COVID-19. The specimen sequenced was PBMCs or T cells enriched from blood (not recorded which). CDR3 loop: CASSFIGLAGGHPDTQYF. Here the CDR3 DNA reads TGTGCCAGCAGCTTCATCGGACTAGCGGGGGGCCATCCAGATACGCAGTATTTT.